The 3 T cell receptor beta chains in this list originate from one sample, sequenced in a study of cytomegalovirus exposure and HLA in healthy donors. It was with 60 Vbeta and 13 Jbeta primers that the PCR ran. Here immunoSEQ multiplex PCR was the method, and the copy in TCRdb shows in-frame clones only, minus some. The data contain 120,000 to 150,000 clones, roughly 78% of them singletons. The sequenced sample consisted of PBMCs. The receptors here all came from a man in his thirties or forties in good health and CMV-seronegative.

The gene calls are TRBV5-1 and TRBJ1-6; 10 bases map to TRBD1. The J segment lost 17 bases and the V segment lost 7 bases, leaving 15 bases of the junction unmatched. The CDR3 totals 14 residues. CDR1 and CDR2 from the germline V gene are SGHRS and YFSETQ. The CDR3 DNA reads as TGCGCCAGCTCCGTCGGGGACAGGGGAATCGGCATCCACTTT. It yields the protein CASSVGDRGIGIHF.

This chain connects TRBV7-9 to TRBJ2-1, with a tentative D call TRBD2 (5 bases). Germline loops: CDR1 SEHNR, CDR2 FQNEAQ (reference sequence). This CDR3 is built from 17 residues. Trimming took 11 bases from V and 7 from J, leaving 30 bases between them. The CDR3 DNA follows: TGTGCCTTACCCCCCAGCAGCGTCCCGTCACTAGAGAATGAGCAGTTCTTC. Protein product: CALPPSSVPSLENEQFF.

This clone showed up just a few times. The chain carries TRBV4-1 and TRBJ2-2; unclear D gene. The germline gives CDR1 MGHRA, CDR2 YSYEKL. The CDR3 extends over 14 amino acids. V lost 1 base, J lost 6 bases, and 9 bases lay in between. The CDR3 here is CASSQVTTPGELFF. The CDR3 DNA reads TGCGCCAGCAGCCAAGTTACAACCCCCGGGGAGCTGTTTTTT.